A few counts support the clone carrying this T cell receptor beta chain. The sample comes from a study of T-cell memory formation after mild COVID-19. TCRdb independently ran MiXCR on the 5' RACE reads; one entry per CDR3 protein. This sample yields more than 200,000 distinct CDR3 sequences, of which approximately 16% are seen a single time; around 3.4% belongs to the top ten. Looked up from germline, CDR1 is MNHEY and CDR2 is SMNVEV (reference sequence). The CDR3 contains 13 residues. Between the trimmed V and J ends, which lost 7 bases and 6 bases, there was a span of 13 bases. This TCR was sampled from a man in his late teens or twenties who had mild COVID-19 (a few samples of this study predate the infection). Cell type and time point are not known. The chain joins TRBV27 to TRBJ2-1; D perhaps matches TRBD2 (5 bases). What was sequenced was PBMCs or a T cell subset sorted from them (not recorded which). The CDR3 here is CASTLLGTNEQFF. The CDR3 DNA follows: TGTGCCAGCACCCTACTAGGAACCAATGAGCAGTTCTTC.